This T cell receptor beta chain is drawn from a study of STAT5B mutations in CD4+ large granular lymphocyte leukemia. Findings and limits, study-wide: Patient CD4-sorted repertoires looked more clonal than healthy CD4+ repertoires, even without putative leukemic clones. The CD4+ versus CD8+ T-LGLL clonality difference may reflect limited sample size.

Germline-derived CDR1 and CDR2 are SGHTA and FQGNSA. The CDR3 sequence is 15 residues long. J was trimmed by 0 bases and V by 5 bases; bases with no gene match: 6. Of note for this clone: The antigen remains undetermined.

Profiling relied on immunoSEQ multiplex PCR, and the TCRdb table lists in-frame clones only, not all of them. The sample has roughly 38,000 clones, around 80% seen once. Control samples were healthy donors' buffy coats. The chain combines TRBV7-2 with TRBJ1-2; 7 bases map to TRBD1. Sequenced sample: CD4+ T cells from blood buffy coats. The TCR sequence derives from a human donor in good health. The CDR3 region is CASSLRDSSNYGYTF. DNA of the CDR3: TGTGCCAGCAGCCTCCGGGACAGCTCTAACTATGGCTACACCTTC.